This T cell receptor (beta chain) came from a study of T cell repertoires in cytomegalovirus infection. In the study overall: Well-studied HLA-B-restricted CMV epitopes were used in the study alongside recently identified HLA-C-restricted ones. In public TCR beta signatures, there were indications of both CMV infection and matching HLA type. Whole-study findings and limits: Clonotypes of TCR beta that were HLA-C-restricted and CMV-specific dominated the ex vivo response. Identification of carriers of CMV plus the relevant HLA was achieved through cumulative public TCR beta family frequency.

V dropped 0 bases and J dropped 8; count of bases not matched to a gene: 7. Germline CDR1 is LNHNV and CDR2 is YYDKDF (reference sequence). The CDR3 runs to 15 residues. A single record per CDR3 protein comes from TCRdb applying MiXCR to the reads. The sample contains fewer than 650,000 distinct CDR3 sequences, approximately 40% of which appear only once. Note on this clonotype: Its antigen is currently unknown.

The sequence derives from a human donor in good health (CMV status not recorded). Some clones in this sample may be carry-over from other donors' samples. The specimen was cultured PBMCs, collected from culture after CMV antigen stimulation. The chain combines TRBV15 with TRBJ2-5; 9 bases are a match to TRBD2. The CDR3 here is CATSRDLAGRGTQYF. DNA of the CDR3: TGTGCCACCAGCAGAGATCTAGCGGGAAGGGGAACCCAGTACTTC.